This paragraph reports one TCR beta chain. The antigen remains undetermined. This sample is drawn from a study of cytomegalovirus exposure and HLA in healthy donors. Use of 60 Vbeta and 13 Jbeta primers characterized the PCR. Assay used: immunoSEQ multiplex PCR; TCRdb lists only in-frame clones, some missing. Counted here are about 180,000 clones, about four fifths occurring once; the ten biggest clones make up 4% to 5%. The study's findings and limits: In a later analysis, TCR beta V- and J-gene trimming was associated with a missense DCLRE1C variant.

Losses at the gene ends were 1 base for V and 9 bases for J; bases not matched to a gene: 0. Germline V CDR1 and CDR2: WSHSY, SAAADI. The CDR3 spans 12 residues. The source is a woman aged 18-30 years in good health and CMV-seropositive. The chain is built from TRBV10-2 and TRBJ2-1; 7 nucleotides line up with TRBD2. The sequencing sample was made of PBMCs. CDR3 nucleotide sequence: TGCGCCAGCAGTGAGTGGGGGGGTGAGCAGTTCTTC. It codes for CASSEWGGEQFF.